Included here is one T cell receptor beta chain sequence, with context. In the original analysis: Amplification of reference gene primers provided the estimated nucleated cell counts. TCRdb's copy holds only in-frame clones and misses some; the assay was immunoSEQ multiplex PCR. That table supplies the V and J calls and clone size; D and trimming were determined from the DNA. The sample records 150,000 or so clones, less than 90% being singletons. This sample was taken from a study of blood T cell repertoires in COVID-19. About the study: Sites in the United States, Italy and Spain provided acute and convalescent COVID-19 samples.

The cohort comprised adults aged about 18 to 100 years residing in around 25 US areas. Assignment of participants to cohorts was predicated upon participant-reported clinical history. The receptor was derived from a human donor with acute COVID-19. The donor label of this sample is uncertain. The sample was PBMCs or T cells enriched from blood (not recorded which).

The CDR3 loop is CASVGGGTQETQYF. For the CDR3, the DNA is TGCGCCAGCGTGGGCGGGGGGACTCAAGAGACCCAGTACTTC. The chain links TRBV10-2 to TRBJ2-5; 8 positions agree with TRBD2. The ends lost 8 bases at V and 2 bases at J; junction bases unmatched: 7. The germline V gene encodes CDR1 WSHSY and CDR2 SAAADI. The CDR3 is made up of 14 amino acids.